The rows below give T cell receptor beta chains drawn from one sample of a study of T cells in Graves' hyperthyroidism and ophthalmopathy. TCRdb reanalysed the multiplex PCR reads using MiXCR and keeps one entry per CDR3 protein. The sample has some 700,000 distinct CDR3 sequences; 15% to 20% are singletons. Input material: blood. All receptors derive from a man aged 45-65 years with Graves' hyperthyroidism. Both conserved end residues are part of each CDR3. A D gene is named only where the DNA matches it firmly. Rows give clone size only sometimes, using once, few, many, or a class for an expanded clone.

v_gene	abundance	j_gene	d_gene	CDR3nt	CDR3aa
TRBV11-2	many	TRBJ2-7	.	TGTGCCAGCAGCGCACAAGACGGGTTCCAGGAGCAGTACTTC	CASSAQDGFQEQYF
TRBV12-3/TRBV12-4	many	TRBJ2-7	.	TGTGCCAGCAGCTTAGGGCGGTCCTACGAGCAGTACTTC	CASSLGRSYEQYF
TRBV3-1	many	TRBJ1-1	TRBD1	TGTGCCAGCAGCCAGGACAGGGGTAACACTGAAGCTTTCTTT	CASSQDRGNTEAFF
TRBV7-9	many	TRBJ1-1	TRBD1	TGTGCCAGCAGCTTCGGACAGGGGGCGAGGACTGAAGCTTTCTTT	CASSFGQGARTEAFF
TRBV20-1	few	TRBJ2-3	TRBD2	TGCAGTGCTAGAGAGGGACTAATAGGCCAGGATACGCAGTATTTT	CSAREGLIGQDTQYF
TRBV15	.	TRBJ2-5	.	TGTGCCACCAGCTTCGAACCGGGTCAAGAGACCCAGTACTTC	CATSFEPGQETQYF
TRBV5-1	.	TRBJ2-3	.	TGCGCCAGCAGCGGGACCCCTACGGCGGCTAGCACAGATACGCAGTATTTT	CASSGTPTAASTDTQYF
TRBV12-3/TRBV12-4	.	TRBJ1-3	.	TGTGCCAGCAGTTTTCCGGAAAACACCATATATTTT	CASSFPENTIYF
TRBV2	many	TRBJ1-1	TRBD1	TGTGCCAGCAGTGAGGAACAGGGGGGCTCTGAAGCTTTCTTT	CASSEEQGGSEAFF
TRBV12-3/TRBV12-4	many	TRBJ1-5	TRBD1	TGTGCCAGCAGTTTAACTTTCGGACAGGGCCACAATCAGCCCCAGCATTTT	CASSLTFGQGHNQPQHF
TRBV12-3/TRBV12-4	many	TRBJ2-3	.	TGTGCCAGCAGTTATGCGTCAGATACGCAGTATTTT	CASSYASDTQYF
TRBV19	.	TRBJ2-6	TRBD1	TGTGCCAGTAGTAGGGACAGAACTGGTATTGGGAGTGGGGCCAACGTCCTGACTTTC	CASSRDRTGIGSGANVLTF
TRBV5-1	few	TRBJ2-5	.	TGCGCCAGCAGCTTAATAATCGAAGAGACCCAGTACTTC	CASSLIIEETQYF
TRBV10-1	.	TRBJ1-2	.	TGCGCCAGCAGTGGACCGGGACCGGGTGGCTACACCTTC	CASSGPGPGGYTF
TRBV6-1	many	TRBJ2-4	.	TGTGCCAGCAGTCCTTACCCAGGGCCGGCCAAAAACATTCAGTACTTC	CASSPYPGPAKNIQYF
TRBV20-1	many	TRBJ2-1	TRBD2	TGCAGTGCTAGAGAGGCTAGCGGGAGCCCGTCCTACAATGAGCAGTTCTTC	CSAREASGSPSYNEQFF